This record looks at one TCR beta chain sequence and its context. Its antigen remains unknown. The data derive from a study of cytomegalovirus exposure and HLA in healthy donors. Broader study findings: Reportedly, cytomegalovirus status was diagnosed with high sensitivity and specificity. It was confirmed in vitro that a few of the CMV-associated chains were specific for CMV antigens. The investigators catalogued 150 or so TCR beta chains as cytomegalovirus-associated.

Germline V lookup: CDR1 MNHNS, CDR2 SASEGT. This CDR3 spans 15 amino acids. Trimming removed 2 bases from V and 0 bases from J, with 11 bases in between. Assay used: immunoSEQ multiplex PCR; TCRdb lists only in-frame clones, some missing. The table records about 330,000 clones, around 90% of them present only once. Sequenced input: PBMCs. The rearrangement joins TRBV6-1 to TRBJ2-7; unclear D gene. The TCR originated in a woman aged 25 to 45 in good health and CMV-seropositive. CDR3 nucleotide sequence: TGTGCCAGCAGTGAAAGGGTGGGTTCCTCCTACGAGCAGTACTTC. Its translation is CASSERVGSSYEQYF.